A single sample is the source of the 6 T cell receptor beta chains below, sequenced in a study of identical twins. Using its own MiXCR run on the 5' RACE reads, TCRdb lists one record per CDR3 protein. The data hold around 1.7 million distinct CDR3 sequences, with around 33% observed a single time. Sequencing was carried out using cord blood. The origin of the receptors is a newborn girl in good health.

This clonotype turned up a few times. The V gene is TRBV7-2, the J gene TRBJ1-2; D is uncertain. The length of the CDR3 is 12 residues. Germline lookup yields CDR1 SGHTA and CDR2 FQGNSA. V was shortened by 5 bases and J by 7 bases, with 11 bases between the two germline ends. Here the CDR3 reads CASSDFSGGYTF. The CDR3 DNA reads TGTGCCAGCAGCGACTTTAGTGGTGGCTACACCTTC.

This clonotype has more than one count but fewer than ten. The chain joins TRBV6-5 to TRBJ2-7, with 7 bases fitting TRBD2. V lost 5 bases to trimming and J lost 4 bases; unmatched junction nucleotides: 8. This CDR3 contains 14 residues. CDR1 and CDR2 (germline): MNHEY, SVGAGI. This CDR3 reads CASSPSREGYEQYF. Written as DNA, the CDR3 is TGTGCCAGCAGTCCGTCCAGGGAGGGGTACGAGCAGTACTTC.

With respect to this clonotype: A much larger clonotype is one base distant, so this may be a read error. The chain uses TRBV12-3 or TRBV12-4 and TRBJ2-7, with TRBD1 matching over 9 bases. There are 15 residues in the CDR3. V dropped 3 bases and J dropped 2; count of bases not matched to a gene: 5. CDR3 sequence: CASSFRDRAAYEQYF. The CDR3 DNA reads TGTGCCAGCAGTTTCAGGGACAGGGCAGCCTACGAGCAGTACTTC.

This clonotype was found a few times. The rearrangement joins TRBV6-6 to TRBJ2-3; 11 bases fit TRBD2. V lost 2 bases to trimming and J lost 2 bases; unmatched junction nucleotides: 3. The CDR3 is made up of 16 amino acids. CDR1 is MNHNY and CDR2 is SVGAGI in the germline V gene (reference sequence). CDR3: CASSYRGLADTDTQYF. The CDR3 nucleotides read TGTGCCAGCAGTTACCGGGGACTAGCGGACACAGATACGCAGTATTTT.

This clonotype has at least ten counts. The CDR3 DNA sequence: TGTGCCATCAGTGACGTCAGGGGGCCAGTCGAGCAGTTCTTC. Its protein is CAISDVRGPVEQFF. The chain links TRBV10-3 to TRBJ2-1; 8 bases are a match to TRBD1. V was pared by 3 bases and J by 10 bases, with 8 bases of the junction left unmatched. Germline V gene sequence: CDR1 ENHRY, CDR2 SYGVKD. CDR3 length equals 14 residues.

The chain links TRBV5-1 to TRBJ2-5; 7 positions agree with TRBD2. Germline V gene data show CDR1 as SGHRS and CDR2 as YFSETQ. V was pared by 4 bases and J by 3 bases, with 9 bases of the junction left unmatched. CDR3 length: 15 residues. The CDR3 DNA sequence: TGCGCCAGCAGCCCCGTAGTGAGCGGGGAAGAGACCCAGTACTTC. This sequence encodes CASSPVVSGEETQYF.